Listed below are T cell receptor beta chains from one sample, sequenced in a study of a mutant IDH1 vaccine in newly diagnosed glioma. Data came from immunoSEQ multiplex PCR; TCRdb stores just in-frame clones and leaves some out. The sample yields about 60,000 clones, about nine tenths seen once. The antigens these receptors bind are not known. The specimen was PBMCs, collected from a glioma patient whose treatment included an IDH1 peptide vaccine. All receptors come from a man in his forties with glioma. CDR3s include the opening cysteine and the closing phenylalanine or tryptophan. Each record gives: J gene, D gene, clone size, V gene, CDR3 DNA, CDR3 protein. D genes are given only for firm matches. A clone size is listed for some rows: how often the clone was seen (once, few, many), or a class if it is expanded.

J gene: TRBJ1-1
D gene: -
clone size: -
V gene: TRBV6-5
CDR3 DNA: TGTGCCAGCAGACGAGGTCCCAGGGCTGAAGCTTTCTTT
CDR3 protein: CASRRGPRAEAFF

J gene: TRBJ2-7
D gene: -
clone size: -
V gene: TRBV11-2
CDR3 DNA: TGTGCCAGCAGCCCCCTGGGGGGTTTTATGTCCTACGAGCAGTACTTC
CDR3 protein: CASSPLGGFMSYEQYF

J gene: TRBJ1-2
D gene: TRBD1
clone size: -
V gene: TRBV5-1
CDR3 DNA: TGCGCCAGCAGTTTTACAGGGGGGGATGGCTACACCTTC
CDR3 protein: CASSFTGGDGYTF

J gene: TRBJ1-1
D gene: -
clone size: once
V gene: TRBV27
CDR3 DNA: TGTGCCAGCAGTTTATCTCTCCGGGGGATTGTAACTGAAGCTTTCTTT
CDR3 protein: CASSLSLRGIVTEAFF

J gene: TRBJ2-7
D gene: -
clone size: once
V gene: TRBV18
CDR3 DNA: TGTGCCAGCTCCCCATTCCCCAAGCGGGCCCTCGGTCGGAGCTCCTACGAGCAGTACTTC
CDR3 protein: CASSPFPKRALGRSSYEQYF

J gene: TRBJ1-4
D gene: -
clone size: -
V gene: TRBV5-5
CDR3 DNA: TGTGCCAGCAGCTTGGCACACTCTAATGAAAAACTGTTTTTT
CDR3 protein: CASSLAHSNEKLFF

J gene: TRBJ2-7
D gene: TRBD2
clone size: -
V gene: TRBV5-1
CDR3 DNA: TGCGCCAGCAGCCCACCGGGACTACCCTACGAGCAGTACTTC
CDR3 protein: CASSPPGLPYEQYF

J gene: TRBJ1-4
D gene: -
clone size: -
V gene: TRBV4-3
CDR3 DNA: TGCGCCAGCAGCCAAGATAAGCGCCTCGGGGGGGGAGGTGAAAAACTGTTTTTT
CDR3 protein: CASSQDKRLGGGGEKLFF

J gene: TRBJ2-7
D gene: -
clone size: -
V gene: TRBV4-1
CDR3 DNA: TGCGCCAGCAGCCAAGGGGTTCGGGACGAGCAGTACTTC
CDR3 protein: CASSQGVRDEQYF

J gene: TRBJ2-5
D gene: TRBD1
clone size: -
V gene: TRBV12-5
CDR3 DNA: TGTGCTAGCCAGACAGGGACAGAGACCCAGTACTTC
CDR3 protein: CASQTGTETQYF

J gene: TRBJ2-2
D gene: TRBD1
clone size: -
V gene: TRBV7-6
CDR3 DNA: TGTGCCAGCAGCTTAGTAGACAGGGGGCTGGCCGGGGAGCTGTTTTTT
CDR3 protein: CASSLVDRGLAGELFF

J gene: TRBJ2-7
D gene: TRBD1
clone size: once
V gene: TRBV29-1
CDR3 DNA: TGCAGCGTGGTAACCGGGACAGGGGTAAGGGAGCAGTACTTC
CDR3 protein: CSVVTGTGVREQYF

J gene: TRBJ1-1
D gene: -
clone size: -
V gene: TRBV27
CDR3 DNA: TGTGCCAGCAGTCGTGCCGGGATTGGCACTGAAGCTTTCTTT
CDR3 protein: CASSRAGIGTEAFF

J gene: TRBJ2-5
D gene: -
clone size: -
V gene: TRBV5-3
CDR3 DNA: TGTGCCAGAAGCTTGGGCGGGGAAGAGACCCAGTACTTC
CDR3 protein: CARSLGGEETQYF

J gene: TRBJ1-5
D gene: -
clone size: once
V gene: TRBV4-2
CDR3 DNA: TGTGCCAGCAGCGAAAGTGTATCTAGCAATCAGCCCCAGCATTTT
CDR3 protein: CASSESVSSNQPQHF

J gene: TRBJ1-3
D gene: -
clone size: once
V gene: TRBV19
CDR3 DNA: TGTGCCAGTAGTATGGGAGGGGCTGGAAACACCATATATTTT
CDR3 protein: CASSMGGAGNTIYF

J gene: TRBJ2-3
D gene: -
clone size: -
V gene: TRBV12-5
CDR3 DNA: TGTGCTAGTGGACAAAGAATTCCGGGCCCACGGAGAGATACGCAGTATTTT
CDR3 protein: CASGQRIPGPRRDTQYF

J gene: TRBJ2-7
D gene: TRBD2
clone size: -
V gene: TRBV9
CDR3 DNA: TGTGCCAGCGGGAAGGCGGGAGAGGGAAACGAGCAGTACTTC
CDR3 protein: CASGKAGEGNEQYF

J gene: TRBJ2-1
D gene: -
clone size: -
V gene: TRBV4-3
CDR3 DNA: TGCGCCAGCAGCCAAGCGCCAGCAACAAGCTCCTACAATGAGCAGTTCTTC
CDR3 protein: CASSQAPATSSYNEQFF

J gene: TRBJ2-7
D gene: TRBD1
clone size: -
V gene: TRBV28
CDR3 DNA: TGTGCCAGCAGTTCTTACTTCCGTACCCGGGACAGGGGGGCTCACGAGCAGTACTTC
CDR3 protein: CASSSYFRTRDRGAHEQYF

J gene: TRBJ2-1
D gene: TRBD1
clone size: -
V gene: TRBV9
CDR3 DNA: TGTGCCAGCAGCGCATTGGGACAGGGAATGGGGGGCTACAATGAGCAGTTCTTC
CDR3 protein: CASSALGQGMGGYNEQFF

J gene: TRBJ1-2
D gene: TRBD1
clone size: -
V gene: TRBV5-6
CDR3 DNA: TGTGCCAGCAGCTTGGTCCGGGCCGTGACCAGGGGGAACTATGGCTACACCTTC
CDR3 protein: CASSLVRAVTRGNYGYTF

J gene: TRBJ1-1
D gene: -
clone size: -
V gene: TRBV14
CDR3 DNA: TGTGCCAGCAGCCGCCCTTCGGGATCGAACACTGAAGCTTTCTTT
CDR3 protein: CASSRPSGSNTEAFF

J gene: TRBJ1-5
D gene: TRBD1
clone size: -
V gene: TRBV10-3
CDR3 DNA: TGTGCCATCAGTGCGACAGGGGGTAGCAATCAGCCCCAGCATTTT
CDR3 protein: CAISATGGSNQPQHF

J gene: TRBJ2-7
D gene: TRBD2
clone size: -
V gene: TRBV5-1
CDR3 DNA: TGCGCCAGCAGCTTGGACGGCGGGAGATCGAGGGAGCAGTACTTC
CDR3 protein: CASSLDGGRSREQYF

J gene: TRBJ2-7
D gene: TRBD2
clone size: -
V gene: TRBV7-6
CDR3 DNA: TGTGCCAGCAGCTTAGTTCCCCTCGGACTAGCGACCGTTAGGGCCTACGAGCAGTACTTC
CDR3 protein: CASSLVPLGLATVRAYEQYF